Listed below are T cell receptor beta chains from one sample, sequenced in a study of T cell responses to AZD1222 COVID-19 vaccine. The protocol was immunoSEQ multiplex PCR, while the TCRdb copy is restricted to in-frame clones and leaves out a portion. The data show approximately 140,000 clones, 80% to 90% seen once. The sequencing used peripheral blood, collected on day 0 of AZD1222 vaccination. These receptors all come from an adult in good health. Both conserved end residues are part of each CDR3.

11	TRBJ1-1	TRBV20-1	CRPDRGRMVFF
17	TRBJ2-1	TRBV4-3	CASSQGPRQQLYNEQFF
16	TRBJ1-4	TRBV18	CASSPLALLGGEKLFF
13	TRBJ1-1	TRBV25-1	CASSNTGFTEAFF
17	TRBJ2-7	TRBV11-2	CASSLRWTPSDAYEQYF
14	TRBJ2-2	TRBV19	CASMTQWGTGELFF
10	TRBJ2-3	TRBV2	CASLTDTQYF
16	TRBJ2-3	TRBV4-1	CASSQDPPARTDTQYF
14	TRBJ1-2	TRBV2	CASRWWLAALGYTF
16	TRBJ2-3	TRBV4-2	CASSQGEGPRTDTQYF
12	TRBJ2-7	TRBV7-3	CASSVDGYEQYF
15	TRBJ2-1	TRBV6-5	CASRGGHEGHNEQFF
13	TRBJ2-7	TRBV6-2/TRBV6-3	CASSYDSSYEQYF
16	TRBJ2-6	TRBV9	CASSVGAAGGANVLTF
14	TRBJ1-5	TRBV28	CASRDTQTGQPQHF
13	TRBJ1-4	TRBV18	CASTGHPNEKLFF
13	TRBJ1-1	TRBV6-1	CASSEYEDTEAFF
14	TRBJ2-5	TRBV7-2	CASSLRMRDETQYF
14	TRBJ1-6	TRBV18	CASSQDRYNSPLHF
13	TRBJ2-7	TRBV11-2	CASSLSLRYEQYF